These 25 T cell receptor beta chains were all obtained from the same sample, sequenced in a study of blood T cell repertoires in COVID-19 (dated by TCRdb to between 2020 and 2021). Library creation used the immunoSEQ multiplex PCR assay. In TCRdb, the immuneACCESS table is reduced to in-frame sequences with V and J assigned. These tables do not hold every clone; where another copy was compared, an unresolved V gene accounts for under half, and the others remain unexplained. This sample is represented by about 56,000 clones; approximately 88% of them were singletons. In total, the top ten clones hold roughly 15% of the sample. Material: peripheral blood. The receptors originated from a man aged 55 to 70 with COVID-19, enrolled during active disease.

This clone turned up a few times. The chain links TRBV18 to TRBJ2-3; 13 bases line up with TRBD2. Germline trimming cut 3 bases from V and 3 bases from J; bases unmatched to any gene: 3. The V gene's germline CDR1 is KGHSH and CDR2 LQKENI. The CDR3 has 16 amino acids. DNA of the CDR3: TGTGCCAGCTCACCCGGACTAGCGGGAGAGACAGATACGCAGTATTTT. It encodes CASSPGLAGETDTQYF.

This clone was detected once. The chain recombines TRBV27 with TRBJ1-1, with TRBD1 matching over 8 bases. Losses at the gene ends were 6 bases for V and 3 bases for J; bases not matched to a gene: 6. This CDR3 is 14 amino acids long. The germline V gene encodes CDR1 MNHEY and CDR2 SMNVEV (reference sequence). The CDR3 region is CASSRQGLDTEAFF. CDR3 coding DNA: TGTGCCAGCAGCCGACAGGGGTTGGACACTGAAGCTTTCTTT.

This chain links TRBV7-2 with TRBJ1-1; no reliable D call. V was clipped by 6 bases and J by 8 bases, with 16 bases between them. CDR3 length: 13 amino acids. The germline gives CDR1 SGHTA, CDR2 FQGNSA. The CDR3: CASRLPLPREAFF. The CDR3 DNA reads as TGTGCCAGCAGATTGCCCCTACCGAGGGAAGCTTTCTTT.

V usage is TRBV19 and J usage is TRBJ1-5; D is ambiguous. Trimming removed 7 bases at V and 0 bases at J, with 13 bases between. Germline V lookup: CDR1 LNHDA, CDR2 SQIVND (reference sequence). The CDR3 extends over 15 amino acids. In DNA form, the CDR3 reads TGTGCCAGTACAATAACACCAGATAGCAATCAGCCCCAGCATTTT. Protein sequence: CASTITPDSNQPQHF.

The rearrangement links TRBV19 to TRBJ2-7; 11 bases match TRBD2. J lost 3 bases, V lost 6 bases, and 4 bases had no gene match. Germline loops: CDR1 LNHDA, CDR2 SQIVND (reference sequence). This CDR3 spans 14 amino acids. CDR3 DNA sequence: TGTGCCAGTAGGTCCGGGACTAGCGGCTACGAGCAGTACTTC. This translates into CASRSGTSGYEQYF.

The V gene is TRBV7-2, the J gene TRBJ2-1; D might be TRBD2 (6 bases). Trimming cost V 2 bases and J 6 bases, with 11 bases left between them. CDR1 and CDR2 (germline): SGHTA, FQGNSA. The CDR3 length is 14 residues. CDR3 in amino acids: CASSLLLASNEQFF. Here the CDR3 DNA reads TGTGCCAGCAGCTTACTTCTAGCGTCCAATGAGCAGTTCTTC.

This chain connects TRBV24-1 to TRBJ1-1; a possible D gene is TRBD1 (5 bases). Looked up from germline, CDR1 is KGHDR and CDR2 is SFDVKD. V lost 7 bases, J lost 0 bases, and 11 bases lay in between. CDR3 size: 14 residues. This CDR3 reads CATSQGFMNTEAFF. In nucleotides, the CDR3 is TGTGCCACCAGCCAGGGATTCATGAACACTGAAGCTTTCTTT.

The chain combines TRBV11-2 with TRBJ1-4, with 10 bases fitting TRBD1. The CDR3 loop spans 15 amino acids. Trimming at V came to 8 bases and at J to 0 bases, leaving 3 bases not matched to a gene. Per germline, CDR1 SGHAT and CDR2 FQNNGV. The CDR3 DNA sequence: TGTGCCAGCGGCGGACAGGGGGCAACTAATGAAAAACTGTTTTTT. As protein: CASGGQGATNEKLFF.

The chain uses TRBV27 and TRBJ1-2; perhaps TRBD1 as D (5 bases). The CDR3 is made up of 15 amino acids. With 1 base removed from V and 8 bases from J, the gap between germline ends came to 17 bases. The germline CDR1 and CDR2 sequences are MNHEY and SMNVEV (reference sequence). CDR3 in amino acids: CASSLLGRARGGYTF. The CDR3 DNA follows: TGTGCCAGCAGTTTATTGGGCAGGGCCCGTGGGGGCTACACCTTC.

This chain uses TRBV30 with TRBJ2-1; perhaps TRBD1 as D (6 bases). Trimming stripped 6 bases from V and 3 bases from J, with 21 bases between. Germline lookup yields CDR1 GTSNPN and CDR2 SVGIG (reference sequence). The CDR3 runs 16 residues. CDR3 DNA sequence: TGTGCCTGCGAGTTTGCAGGGGACCAAGGCTACAATGAGCAGTTCTTC. It yields the protein CACEFAGDQGYNEQFF. Full variable domain (outside the CDR3, taken from reference TRBV30 and TRBJ2-1): SQTIHQWPATLVQPVGSPLSLECTVEGTSNPNLYWYRQAAGRGLQLLFYSVGIGQISSEVPQNLSASRPQDRQFILSSKKLLLSDSGFYLCACEFAGDQGYNEQFFGPGTRLTVL.

V gene TRBV2 combines with J gene TRBJ2-5; a weak D match, TRBD2 (5 bases). Trimming took 6 bases from V and 7 from J, leaving 18 bases between them. Germline CDR1 and CDR2: SNHLY and FYNNEI. The CDR3 is made up of 14 amino acids. CDR3 sequence (DNA): TGTGCCAGCAGACCCATCACCCTCGAGGGGACCCAGTACTTC. This gives the protein CASRPITLEGTQYF.

V and J are TRBV11-2 and TRBJ2-1, with TRBD1 matching over 8 bases. Unmatched junction bases numbered 7, after V lost 3 bases and J lost 3 bases. The CDR3 loop spans 16 amino acids. Germline values: CDR1 SGHAT, CDR2 FQNNGV. The CDR3 sequence: CASSLPSGGGYNEQFF. In DNA, the CDR3 is TGTGCCAGCAGCTTGCCCTCAGGGGGCGGCTACAATGAGCAGTTCTTC.

This chain joins TRBV14 and TRBJ2-1, with TRBD1 identical over 8 bases. The ends lost 10 bases at V and 6 bases at J; junction bases unmatched: 5. The CDR3 is 12 amino acids. The germline gives CDR1 SGHDN, CDR2 FVKESK. The CDR3 loop reads CATDRVFNEQFF. CDR3 DNA: TGTGCCACGGACAGGGTTTTCAATGAGCAGTTCTTC. Full variable domain (remainder filled in from reference TRBV14 and TRBJ2-1): EAGVTQFPSHSVIEKGQTVTLRCDPISGHDNLYWYRRVMGKEIKFLLHFVKESKQDESGMPNNRFLAERTGGTYSTLKVQPAELEDSGVYFCATDRVFNEQFFGPGTRLTVL.

The chain carries TRBV2 and TRBJ1-4; D remains unclear. V was cut by 3 bases and J by 5 bases, with 10 bases left in between. The V gene's germline CDR1 is SNHLY and CDR2 FYNNEI. This CDR3 contains 14 residues. The CDR3: CASSDDRANEKLFF. The CDR3 DNA reads as TGTGCCAGCAGTGACGACCGAGCGAATGAAAAACTGTTTTTT. Together with reference TRBV2 and TRBJ1-4, the CDR3 gives the full variable domain: EPEVTQTPSHQVTQMGQEVILRCVPISNHLYFYWYRQILGQKVEFLVSFYNNEISEKSEIFDDQFSVERPDGSNFTLKIRSTKLEDSAMYFCASSDDRANEKLFFGSGTQLSVL.

The chain is built from TRBV28 and TRBJ1-4; D may be TRBD1 (5 bases). The CDR3 has 14 amino acids. Germline V gene data show CDR1 as MDHEN and CDR2 as SYDVKM. V dropped 4 bases and J dropped 0 bases, with 6 bases sitting between them. As DNA, the CDR3 is TGTGCCAGCAGTTCAGGGACAACTAATGAAAAACTGTTTTTT. It encodes CASSSGTTNEKLFF.

The V gene is TRBV15, the J gene TRBJ2-7; D is unresolved. The germline V and J ends were trimmed by 0 bases and 7 bases, with 16 bases remaining between them. CDR1 and CDR2 (germline): LNHNV, YYDKDF (reference sequence). The CDR3 runs to 15 residues. The CDR3 region has the DNA TGTGCCACCAGCAGAGATGCGGCGGCTTTCGAAGAGCAGTACTTC. Its translation is CATSRDAAAFEEQYF.

This clone appeared once. This chain connects TRBV5-1 to TRBJ2-7; no reliable D call. Per germline, CDR1 SGHRS and CDR2 YFSETQ. The CDR3 contains 15 residues. Trimming took 0 bases from V and 2 from J, leaving 12 bases between them. CDR3 residues: CASSLGLLLTYEQYF. In DNA, the CDR3 is TGCGCCAGCAGCTTGGGTCTCCTCTTAACCTACGAGCAGTACTTC.

V usage is TRBV9 and J usage is TRBJ1-5; TRBD1 matches at 7 bases. V lost 4 bases and J lost 3; bases outside the gene matches: 7. Germline-derived CDR1 and CDR2 are SGDLS and YYNGEE. This CDR3 spans 15 amino acids. The CDR3 spells CASSPRGQVNQPQHF. The DNA for the CDR3 is TGTGCCAGCAGCCCTAGAGGACAGGTCAATCAGCCCCAGCATTTT. Based on the CDR3 plus reference TRBV9 and TRBJ1-5, the full variable domain is DSGVTQTPKHLITATGQRVTLRCSPRSGDLSVYWYQQSLDQGLQFLIQYYNGEERAKGNILERFSAQQFPDLHSELNLSSLELGDSALYFCASSPRGQVNQPQHFGDGTRLSIL.

This sequence joins TRBV30 and TRBJ1-5; D remains ambiguous. CDR3 length: 13 residues. Germline CDR1 and CDR2: GTSNPN and SVGIG (reference sequence). The germline V and J ends were trimmed by 4 bases and 3 bases, with 10 bases remaining between them. CDR3 region: CAWTRDFNQPQHF. CDR3 bases: TGTGCCTGGACCCGGGATTTCAATCAGCCCCAGCATTTT.

The rearrangement joins TRBV4-1 to TRBJ1-2; the match to TRBD1 covers 7 bases. The CDR3 is 14 amino acids. With V trimmed by 3 bases and J by 8 bases, 9 bases remained unmatched. Germline V CDR1 and CDR2: MGHRA, YSYEKL. CDR3 nucleotides: TGCGCCAGCAGCCACCCCTCAGGGGGTAGAGGCTACACCTTC. Encoded protein: CASSHPSGGRGYTF.

The chain recombines TRBV13 with TRBJ1-2; 8 positions agree with TRBD1. V dropped 11 bases and J dropped 4; count of bases not matched to a gene: 15. CDR1 is PRHDT and CDR2 is FYEKMQ in the germline V gene (reference sequence). The CDR3 contains 15 residues. Here the CDR3 reads CAWGGTGILRYGYTF. DNA for the CDR3: TGTGCCTGGGGCGGGACAGGCATCCTCCGCTATGGCTACACCTTC.

This clone occurred once. The chain uses TRBV11-2 and TRBJ1-2; weak D call: TRBD1 (5 bases). Germline V CDR1 and CDR2: SGHAT, FQNNGV. The CDR3 covers 15 residues. V gave up 4 bases and J gave up 0 bases, with 12 bases separating them. The DNA of the CDR3 is TGTGCCAGCAGCTCCTACAGGAGCTCTAACTATGGCTACACCTTC. This gives the protein CASSSYRSSNYGYTF.

The rearrangement links TRBV13 to TRBJ2-3; 16 bases map to TRBD2. V lost 7 bases, J lost 3 bases, and 7 bases stayed unmatched. The germline V gene encodes CDR1 PRHDT and CDR2 FYEKMQ (reference sequence). The CDR3 covers 17 residues. The CDR3 DNA reads as TGTGCCAGCACTGGGACTAGCGGGGGGGCCGTGACAGATACGCAGTATTTT. Its protein is CASTGTSGGAVTDTQYF.

This clone was counted once. Distinct nucleotide sequences in the sample also encode this CDR3. The chain couples TRBV18 to TRBJ2-1, with TRBD1 matching 7 bases. Losses at the gene ends were 2 bases for V and 8 bases for J; bases not matched to a gene: 3. CDR3 length: 13 amino acids. The germline CDR1 and CDR2 sequences are KGHSH and LQKENI. The chain's CDR3 is CASSPDRVHEQFF. CDR3 DNA sequence: TGTGCCAGCTCACCAGACAGGGTTCATGAGCAGTTCTTC. Full variable domain (outside the CDR3, taken from reference TRBV18 and TRBJ2-1): NAGVMQNPRHLVRRRGQEARLRCSPMKGHSHVYWYRQLPEEGLKFMVYLQKENIIDESGMPKERFSAEFPKEGPSILRIQQVVRGDSAAYFCASSPDRVHEQFFGPGTRLTVL.

This clone was observed a few times. The chain is built from TRBV5-1 and TRBJ1-4; D possibly corresponds to TRBD1 (5 bases). CDR3 length: 15 residues. Trimming stripped 0 bases from V and 8 bases from J, with 14 bases between. From germline, CDR1 is SGHRS and CDR2 YFSETQ. This CDR3 reads CASSLEARAWEKLFF. CDR3 nucleotides: TGCGCCAGCAGCTTGGAGGCCAGGGCGTGGGAAAAACTGTTTTTT.